A selection of T cell receptor beta chains follows, all from one sample in a study of T cell changes during pregnancy in multiple sclerosis. The data were produced by immunoSEQ multiplex PCR, yet TCRdb's version contains in-frame clones alone and is incomplete. The data hold about 130,000 clones, with about 96% observed a single time. Material: peripheral blood, obtained after pregnancy. Every receptor here comes from a female donor with multiple sclerosis, enrolled in a pregnancy study. CDR3s leave out the opening cysteine and the closing phenylalanine or tryptophan. The order of the fields is clone size, J gene, D gene, V gene, CDR3 protein. D genes are given only for firm matches. Clone size is not always given. Where it is, it says once, few, many or a class for expanded clones.

abundance: NA; j_gene: TRBJ1-2; d_gene: TRBD1; v_gene: TRBV6-5; CDR3aa: ASSQDRGWGGYT
abundance: NA; j_gene: TRBJ2-2; d_gene: NA; v_gene: TRBV11-3; CDR3aa: ASSPKQGVNTGELF
abundance: NA; j_gene: TRBJ2-5; d_gene: NA; v_gene: TRBV30; CDR3aa: AWSEGGQETQY
abundance: few; j_gene: TRBJ1-1; d_gene: NA; v_gene: TRBV27; CDR3aa: ASMTRGLAF
abundance: NA; j_gene: TRBJ1-5; d_gene: NA; v_gene: TRBV28; CDR3aa: ASTVTGLNQPQH
abundance: NA; j_gene: TRBJ1-3; d_gene: NA; v_gene: TRBV9; CDR3aa: ASSTHRSGPGNTIY
abundance: NA; j_gene: TRBJ2-3; d_gene: TRBD2; v_gene: TRBV7-9; CDR3aa: ASSPKISGRTDTQY
abundance: NA; j_gene: TRBJ1-2; d_gene: NA; v_gene: TRBV6-1; CDR3aa: ASSEQGFDGYT
abundance: NA; j_gene: TRBJ2-3; d_gene: NA; v_gene: TRBV6-5; CDR3aa: ASSTRWPSDTQY
abundance: NA; j_gene: TRBJ2-7; d_gene: TRBD1; v_gene: TRBV18; CDR3aa: ASSSRQGAFDEQY
abundance: NA; j_gene: TRBJ1-1; d_gene: NA; v_gene: TRBV6-5; CDR3aa: ASSPFSNTEAF
abundance: once; j_gene: TRBJ2-7; d_gene: TRBD2; v_gene: TRBV16; CDR3aa: ASSQNLGLAGPEQY
abundance: NA; j_gene: TRBJ2-2; d_gene: NA; v_gene: TRBV21-1; CDR3aa: ASPLTGDNTGELF
abundance: NA; j_gene: TRBJ2-3; d_gene: TRBD2; v_gene: TRBV5-6; CDR3aa: ASSSPGVPGGRTDTQY
abundance: NA; j_gene: TRBJ2-6; d_gene: NA; v_gene: TRBV29-1; CDR3aa: SVERSQGGASGANVLT
abundance: few; j_gene: TRBJ1-1; d_gene: NA; v_gene: TRBV28; CDR3aa: ASSLANRKMNTEAF
abundance: NA; j_gene: TRBJ1-2; d_gene: NA; v_gene: TRBV27; CDR3aa: ASSLDEGYGYT
abundance: NA; j_gene: TRBJ1-6; d_gene: NA; v_gene: TRBV30; CDR3aa: AWRDTSANSPLH
abundance: NA; j_gene: TRBJ2-7; d_gene: TRBD2; v_gene: TRBV28; CDR3aa: ASSRERAGPSYEQY
abundance: NA; j_gene: TRBJ1-2; d_gene: NA; v_gene: TRBV5-4; CDR3aa: ASSLVALSGYT
abundance: NA; j_gene: TRBJ2-7; d_gene: NA; v_gene: TRBV30; CDR3aa: AWSGGESSYEQY
abundance: NA; j_gene: TRBJ2-3; d_gene: NA; v_gene: TRBV30; CDR3aa: AWSVDSSDTQY
abundance: NA; j_gene: TRBJ2-2; d_gene: TRBD1; v_gene: TRBV2; CDR3aa: ASKSDRPGSGELF
abundance: NA; j_gene: TRBJ2-1; d_gene: TRBD2; v_gene: TRBV11-2; CDR3aa: ASSSSGPYNEQF
abundance: NA; j_gene: TRBJ2-6; d_gene: NA; v_gene: TRBV28; CDR3aa: ASSYTGSGANVLT
abundance: NA; j_gene: TRBJ2-1; d_gene: NA; v_gene: TRBV19; CDR3aa: ASSIDLRGYEQF
abundance: NA; j_gene: TRBJ2-3; d_gene: NA; v_gene: TRBV28; CDR3aa: ASRSTDTQY
abundance: NA; j_gene: TRBJ1-4; d_gene: NA; v_gene: TRBV27; CDR3aa: ASSPRSNEKLF
abundance: NA; j_gene: TRBJ2-1; d_gene: NA; v_gene: TRBV7-2; CDR3aa: ASSFRLSSYNEQF
abundance: NA; j_gene: TRBJ2-3; d_gene: NA; v_gene: TRBV19; CDR3aa: ATEGVSTDTQY
abundance: NA; j_gene: TRBJ2-3; d_gene: TRBD1; v_gene: TRBV6-5; CDR3aa: ASSSGQYQITQY
abundance: NA; j_gene: TRBJ1-5; d_gene: NA; v_gene: TRBV28; CDR3aa: ASSSVTGDKRYRPQH
abundance: NA; j_gene: TRBJ2-7; d_gene: TRBD2; v_gene: TRBV9; CDR3aa: ASSVDGGSSYEQY
abundance: NA; j_gene: TRBJ2-7; d_gene: TRBD2; v_gene: TRBV6-1; CDR3aa: ASSGGLAGTYEQY
abundance: NA; j_gene: TRBJ1-2; d_gene: TRBD1; v_gene: TRBV7-2; CDR3aa: ASSLAQGAGYGYT
abundance: NA; j_gene: TRBJ2-3; d_gene: NA; v_gene: TRBV11-1; CDR3aa: ASSLGGGRADTQY
abundance: NA; j_gene: TRBJ2-3; d_gene: TRBD2; v_gene: TRBV2; CDR3aa: ASRDPGLDTDTQY
abundance: NA; j_gene: TRBJ2-7; d_gene: TRBD1; v_gene: TRBV28; CDR3aa: ASSSIFTGAGSYEQY
abundance: NA; j_gene: TRBJ1-5; d_gene: TRBD1; v_gene: TRBV19; CDR3aa: ASSIWTGLTSTNQPQH
abundance: NA; j_gene: TRBJ2-3; d_gene: NA; v_gene: TRBV27; CDR3aa: ASSLAGIGKDTQY
abundance: NA; j_gene: TRBJ1-2; d_gene: NA; v_gene: TRBV18; CDR3aa: ASSPAGDPNYGYT
abundance: once; j_gene: TRBJ2-7; d_gene: NA; v_gene: TRBV6-5; CDR3aa: ASSSLSYEQY
abundance: NA; j_gene: TRBJ2-1; d_gene: TRBD2; v_gene: TRBV10-3; CDR3aa: ATKTSGSYNEQF
abundance: NA; j_gene: TRBJ2-7; d_gene: TRBD1; v_gene: TRBV7-9; CDR3aa: ASSPPTGGSEQY
abundance: NA; j_gene: TRBJ2-7; d_gene: TRBD2; v_gene: TRBV7-9; CDR3aa: ASSAGGSRFEQY
abundance: once; j_gene: TRBJ2-1; d_gene: NA; v_gene: TRBV9; CDR3aa: ASSVVPGNYNEQF